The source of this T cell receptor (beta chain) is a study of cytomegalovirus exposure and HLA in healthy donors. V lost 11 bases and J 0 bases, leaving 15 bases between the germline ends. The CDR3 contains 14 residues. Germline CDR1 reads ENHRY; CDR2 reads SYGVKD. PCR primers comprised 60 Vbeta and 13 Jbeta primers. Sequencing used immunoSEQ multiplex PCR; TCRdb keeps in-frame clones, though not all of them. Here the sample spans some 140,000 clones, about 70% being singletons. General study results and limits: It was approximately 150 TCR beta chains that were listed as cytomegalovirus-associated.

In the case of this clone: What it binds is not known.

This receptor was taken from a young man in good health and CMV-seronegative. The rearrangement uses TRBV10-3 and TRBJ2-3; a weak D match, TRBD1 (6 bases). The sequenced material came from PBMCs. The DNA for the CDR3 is TGTGCCGCTGGCGGACAGATTAGCACAGATACGCAGTATTTT. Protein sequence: CAAGGQISTDTQYF.